This T cell receptor (beta chain) was recovered during a study of blood T cell repertoires in COVID-19. Study-wide context: Collection of acute and convalescent COVID-19 samples took place in the United States, Italy and Spain. T cells, B-cell-depleted T cells, or PBMCs provided the cDNA or gDNA that served as material.

Original handling: Reference gene primer amplification yielded estimated nucleated cell counts. The protocol was immunoSEQ multiplex PCR, while the TCRdb copy is restricted to in-frame clones and leaves out a portion. V and J calls and clone size come straight from that table; D and trimming were deduced from the DNA. The repertoire holds some 71,000 clones, with 86% as singletons. The CDR3 has 16 amino acids. V lost 10 bases and J 2 bases, leaving 24 bases between the germline ends. CDR1 MNHNY and CDR2 SVGAGI come from the germline V gene (reference sequence). The gene calls are TRBV6-6 and TRBJ2-7, with D perhaps TRBD1 (5 bases). This TCR was recovered from a man younger than 45 with acute or convalescent COVID-19. Sequences were obtained from peripheral blood. Written as DNA, the CDR3 is TGTGCCACCACTACCCAAGAGGCCAGGGCCGCCTACGAGCAGTACTTC. This sequence encodes CATTTQEARAAYEQYF.